This passage covers 10 T cell receptor beta chains from one sample sequenced in a study of cytomegalovirus exposure and HLA in healthy donors (dated by TCRdb to between 2016 and 2019). Library generation was performed with the immunoSEQ multiplex PCR assay. For the multiplex PCR, a mixture combining 60 forward primers for TCR Vbeta segments and 13 reverse primers for TCR Jbeta segments was used. Held by TCRdb, this immuneACCESS table contains in-frame sequences only and omits some clones. Under half of the omission traces to an unresolved V gene where checked; the cause of the rest is unknown. The sample table holds about 170,000 clones, of which roughly four fifths were seen once. More than 2% of the sample rests with the top ten. Sequenced input: PBMCs. All receptors come from a woman aged 25-40 years in good health and CMV-seropositive.

The J gene is TRBJ1-1, the V gene TRBV5-4; D possibly corresponds to TRBD1 (5 bases). This CDR3 spans 15 amino acids. Germline assignment: CDR1 SGHNT and CDR2 YYREEE (reference sequence). Trimming took off 2 bases at V and 5 bases at J, with 16 bases between the two ends. The CDR3 nucleotides read TGTGCCAGCAGCTTACCCCAGGGAGGCGGAACTGAAGCTTTCTTT. Translating it yields CASSLPQGGGTEAFF.

The chain uses TRBV30 and TRBJ1-5; 9 nucleotides agree with TRBD1. The V gene end was trimmed by 0 bases and the J gene end by 0 bases; junction bases not matched to a gene: 6. Germline V gene data show CDR1 as GTSNPN and CDR2 as SVGIG (reference sequence). The CDR3 is 17 amino acids. CDR3 in amino acids: CAWSVGTGQYSNQPQHF. In nucleotides, the CDR3 is TGTGCCTGGAGTGTAGGGACAGGGCAATATAGCAATCAGCCCCAGCATTTT.

This chain links TRBV2 with TRBJ2-1; D possibly corresponds to TRBD2 (5 bases). Germline CDR1 and CDR2: SNHLY and FYNNEI. The V and J ends lost 3 bases and 4 bases respectively, with 13 bases between them. CDR3 length equals 15 residues. The CDR3 DNA is TGTGCCAGCAGTGAGGGGAGAAACTTATACAATGAGCAGTTCTTC. Protein: CASSEGRNLYNEQFF.

J is TRBJ1-1 and V is TRBV6-5, with no clear D. V was shortened by 7 bases and J by 1 base, with 10 bases between the two germline ends. The length of the CDR3 is 13 residues. The germline CDR1 and CDR2 sequences are MNHEY and SVGAGI. Here the CDR3 DNA reads TGTGCCAGCACCCCTCGAGGGAACACTGAAGCTTTCTTT. As protein: CASTPRGNTEAFF.

The gene calls are TRBV29-1 and TRBJ1-4, with 8 bases identical to TRBD1. J lost 8 bases, V lost 6 bases, and 8 bases had no gene match. Germline CDR1 SQVTM, CDR2 ANQGSEA. There are 13 residues in the CDR3. Here the CDR3 reads CSVLTGAKEKLFF. The CDR3 DNA reads as TGCAGCGTCTTGACAGGGGCAAAGGAAAAACTGTTTTTT.

The CDR3 DNA reads as TGTGCCAGCAGCAAAGGGGGTCTGGTCTACCGGGACAGGCGAAGCAATCAGCCCCAGCATTTT. This sequence encodes CASSKGGLVYRDRRSNQPQHF. The rearrangement joins TRBV21-1 to TRBJ1-5; TRBD1, the D gene given by the table, was not confirmed from the DNA. TRBV21-1 is a listed pseudogene. The CDR3 consists of 21 residues.

The V and J genes are TRBV5-4 and TRBJ2-1; 10 positions match TRBD1. With 7 bases clipped from V and 6 bases from J, the junction kept 4 bases outside the gene matches. The CDR3 sequence is 13 residues long. Germline assignment: CDR1 SGHNT and CDR2 YYREEE (reference sequence). CDR3 in DNA: TGTGCCAGCCGAGGGACAGGGGCCAATGAGCAGTTCTTC. This translates into CASRGTGANEQFF.

This clone was seen only once. The CDR3 sequence is CSVAPGGGVLNYGYTF. CDR3 bases: TGCAGCGTCGCCCCGGGGGGCGGGGTACTGAACTATGGCTACACCTTC. The chain combines TRBV29-1 with TRBJ1-2; D perhaps matches TRBD1 (6 bases). Germline values: CDR1 SQVTM, CDR2 ANQGSEA. The CDR3 runs 16 residues. V dropped 6 bases and J dropped 2 bases, with 22 bases sitting between them.

The chain has TRBV11-2 and TRBJ2-3, with TRBD2 matching 8 bases. Trimming cost V 5 bases and J 4 bases; bases outside gene matches: 5. Germline CDR1 and CDR2: SGHAT and FQNNGV. The length of the CDR3 is 14 residues. The CDR3 here is CASSRLARADTQYF. The CDR3 DNA sequence: TGTGCCAGCAGCCGACTAGCGCGGGCAGATACGCAGTATTTT.

V and J are TRBV6-1 and TRBJ2-7, with D tentatively TRBD1 (5 bases). V lost 6 bases and J lost 4, with 16 bases in between. There are 14 residues in the CDR3. Germline V gene sequence: CDR1 MNHNS, CDR2 SASEGT. The CDR3 DNA follows: TGTGCCAGCAGAGCGATAGACAGCATGTACGAGCAGTACTTC. Translating gives CASRAIDSMYEQYF.